Sequencing of this TCR beta chain was carried out in a study of blood T cell repertoires in COVID-19. Study details: Collection of acute and convalescent COVID-19 samples took place in the United States, Italy and Spain. Nucleic acid was either cDNA or gDNA, and it came from T cells, B-cell-depleted T cells, or PBMCs.

As originally analysed: Cell counts per sample came from amplifying reference gene primers. Only in-frame clones appear in the TCRdb table, and some are missing; sequencing was by immunoSEQ multiplex PCR. V and J calls and clone size are copied from that table; D and trimming were computed from the DNA. The sample lists some 150,000 clones; just under 85% were seen once. Germline V gene data show CDR1 as MNHEY and CDR2 as SMNVEV (reference sequence). Trimming shortened V by 10 bases and J by 1 base, and 10 bases separated the two germline ends. There are 12 residues in the CDR3. This sequence originates from an older woman with acute or convalescent COVID-19. Sequenced: peripheral blood. The J gene is TRBJ1-2, the V gene TRBV27, with D unclear. The CDR3 sequence: CATRTLNYGYTF. The DNA of the CDR3 is TGTGCCACCCGGACTCTTAACTATGGCTACACCTTC.